Listed below are T cell receptor beta chains from one sample, sequenced in a study of blood T cells in healthy people across ages. Each CDR3 protein is one row after TCRdb ran MiXCR on the 5' RACE reads. The sample shows around 1,500,000 distinct CDR3 sequences, about 43% of them seen only once. Input material: blood. Source of these receptors: a woman aged 18 to 35 in good health. CDR3s include the opening cysteine and the closing phenylalanine or tryptophan. The D gene is left open where the match is weak. Size is stated for part of the rows, as once, few or many counts, or as a class when the clone is expanded.

>TRBD2|TRBV29-1|TRBJ2-3|few
TGCAGCGTCAGACCCACCCTGACTAGCGGGGGGACAGATACGCAGTATTTT
CSVRPTLTSGGTDTQYF
>.|TRBV4-2|TRBJ2-1|.
TGTGCCAGCAGCCAAGATGCCCCATTCGCCTCCTACAATGAGCAGTTCTTC
CASSQDAPFASYNEQFF
>TRBD2|TRBV12-3/TRBV12-4|TRBJ2-5|few
TGTGCCAGCAGAGAAACTAGCGGGGCAGACCAAGAGACCCAGTACTTC
CASRETSGADQETQYF
>.|TRBV27|TRBJ2-3|.
TGTGCCAGCAAGGGAATAGCGTCCGGTACGCAGTATTTT
CASKGIASGTQYF
>.|TRBV29-1|TRBJ1-1|few
TGCAGCGCCCCGGGTTCGGTGGTTGGAATGAACACTGAAGCTTTCTTT
CSAPGSVVGMNTEAFF
>.|TRBV12-3/TRBV12-4|TRBJ1-5|.
TGTGCCAGCAGTCGATCCGGGTCACATCAGCCCCAGCATTTT
CASSRSGSHQPQHF
>.|TRBV6-5|TRBJ2-7|.
TGTGCCAGCAGTTACTCCCCGCGCCAAGGGGTCTACGAGCAGTACTTC
CASSYSPRQGVYEQYF
>.|TRBV4-1|TRBJ2-2|.
TGCGCCAGCAGCCAAGACGCCGGGACTCTTAACACCGGGGAGCTGTTTTTT
CASSQDAGTLNTGELFF
>.|TRBV2|TRBJ2-3|.
TGTGCCAGCAAAGCCCCAGATACGCAGTATTTT
CASKAPDTQYF
>TRBD1|TRBV19|TRBJ2-4|.
TGTGCCAGTAGTTTTACAGGGGGCCCACCCCAAAACATTCAGTACTTC
CASSFTGGPPQNIQYF
>TRBD2|TRBV24-1|TRBJ2-3|few
TGTGCCACCAGTGATGGCGGGAGTGGCACAGATACGCAGTATTTT
CATSDGGSGTDTQYF
>TRBD2|TRBV25-1|TRBJ2-7|few
TGTGCCAGCAGTGAAACGACTAGCGGGAGGGTCGGCGAGCAGTACTTC
CASSETTSGRVGEQYF
>.|TRBV6-1|TRBJ2-5|.
TGTGCCAGCAGTGTTGAGGAAGAGACCCAGTACTTC
CASSVEEETQYF
>.|TRBV24-1|TRBJ2-4|.
TGTGCCACCAGTCCAGGGGAGGACATTCAGTACTTC
CATSPGEDIQYF
>.|TRBV4-1|TRBJ1-3|.
TGCGCCAGCAGCCAAGCGGGGGCGTACTCTGGAAACACCATATATTTT
CASSQAGAYSGNTIYF
>TRBD2|TRBV11-2|TRBJ2-1|.
TGTGCCAGCAGCTGGGGGCAGCGGGAGGGTGAGCAGTTCTTC
CASSWGQREGEQFF
>.|TRBV7-9|TRBJ2-1|.
TGTGCCAGCAGCTTAGAGGGGGGGTTTGCTGGTGAGCAGTTCTTC
CASSLEGGFAGEQFF
>.|TRBV29-1|TRBJ2-7|.
TGCAGCGTTGAAGGGCTTTTACTTAACAAGCAGTACTTC
CSVEGLLLNKQYF
>TRBD1|TRBV30|TRBJ1-2|.
TGTGCCTGGTGGGACAGGGCAAAATACGGCTACACCTTC
CAWWDRAKYGYTF
>TRBD2|TRBV7-9|TRBJ2-1|few
TGTGCCAGCAGCTTAGCTCCTAGCGGGAACAACAATGAGCAGTTCTTC
CASSLAPSGNNNEQFF
>TRBD1|TRBV10-3|TRBJ2-5|.
TGTGCCATCAGTGATAACAGGGGTGGAGAGACCCAGTACTTC
CAISDNRGGETQYF
>.|TRBV6-5|TRBJ1-1|.
TGTGCCAGCAGTTACTCGTATGGCGTGTTAGGCACTGAAGCTTTCTTT
CASSYSYGVLGTEAFF